This T cell receptor beta chain was captured in a study of cytomegalovirus exposure and HLA in healthy donors (dated 2017 in TCRdb). Regarding the study in general: An earlier analysis of 587 of the donors reported more than 250 Gb of sequence data and some 120 million unique TCR beta sequences from 150 million to 200 million T cells. Of the 350 to 450 genotyped donors, less than 85% were placed in the genetic ancestry cluster associated with self-reported Caucasian donors. Four or five DR-DQ haplotypes were handled as single units for association and clustering because linkage in the cohort was strong. Roughly 300 gigabases of sequencing data and around 85 million unique TCR sequences made up an early release that covered roughly 670 HLA-typed donors. HLA typing covered class I and class II loci at four-digit resolution. To decide whether each TCR beta V gene segment behaved as functional or pseudogenic, an earlier analysis of approximately 590 of the donors relied on high-throughput TCR beta sequencing. To predict cytomegalovirus infection status, the study brought together high-throughput TCR immunosequencing, statistical association of individual TCRs with disease status, and machine learning. The number of typed donors differed by locus: about 620-640 for A, B, C, DRB1 and DQB1; approximately 530 for DQA1; roughly 600 for DPA1; and roughly 490 for DPB1. Besides the first cohort of around 670 subjects, a separate validation cohort made up of over a hundred different subjects was used. Using immunosequencing, the study profiled T cell repertoires from about 620 subjects and related those repertoires to cytomegalovirus serostatus. A later genetic analysis took genome-wide SNP genotypes for about 65% of the 666 donors and used that subset as a discovery cohort. On average, about 200,000 unique TCR beta nucleotide sequences were sequenced per donor among some 430 genotyped donors of the cohort, with roughly 18% of those sequences being non-productive. In a later analysis, previously published TCR beta repertoires from 550 to 700 donors were re-analyzed and high-resolution HLA genotyping was added so that TCR occurrence patterns could be studied. Donor age, sex, ethnicity and CMV serostatus were collected together with the repertoire data. Every repertoire in the discovery cohort had been generated on one and the same sequencing platform. Rather than using new phenotypic data, the later analysis identified candidate immune exposures from TCR beta sequences and from how often those sequences occurred across donors. The study aimed to test whether signatures of past pathogen exposure could be identified by cataloging public T cell receptors.

Taken from cysteine to phenylalanine, the CDR3 has 14 residues. This entry keeps only the CDR3 DNA: 42 bases, framed from base 1. Deletion took 4 bases off V and 2 bases off J, with a span of 12 bases between the germline ends. In the germline V gene, CDR1 corresponds to SGHVS and CDR2 to FNYEAQ. Library construction relied on the immunoSEQ multiplex PCR assay. For the multiplex PCR, a mixture combining 60 forward primers for TCR Vbeta segments and 13 reverse primers for TCR Jbeta segments was used. A multiplex PCR assay on genomic DNA amplified the CDR3 region of rearranged TCR beta genes. On the Illumina HiSeq System, the amplified TCR beta libraries were sequenced as 87-base-pair reads. In the source study's methods: In a later analysis, tens of millions of unique TCR beta chains were counted across the approximately 640 repertoires, and roughly 10 million of these chains were shared by at least two donors. A nearest-neighbor algorithm error-corrected the raw reads and collapsed the reads into unique sequences, merging closely related sequences to remove PCR and sequencing errors. To assign V, D and J gene segments, CDR3 sequences were aligned to IMGT reference sequences. For a sequence to be retained, a match of at least six nucleotides to both a V gene segment and a J gene segment was required. Rearrangements were called productive when the CDR3 lacked stop codons and stayed in frame with V and J; all others were non-productive. Following IMGT convention, CDR3 was defined as the stretch from the second conserved V-encoded cysteine to the conserved J-encoded phenylalanine. In an earlier analysis of more than 550 of the donors, sequences lacking an unambiguous match to a single V gene segment were excluded. An earlier analysis of approximately 590 of the donors called V segments functional above 56.7% productive rearrangements and segregating when the between-donor standard deviation exceeded 5%. A statistical classification framework was built for diagnosing cytomegalovirus status from the catalog of TCR beta chain sequences. In a later analysis, V and J genes were assigned by comparing TCR nucleotide sequences against IMGT/GENE-DB human TR gene sequences. A later analysis assigned CDR3 sequences and most-parsimonious VDJ recombination scenarios with the TCRdist pipeline. In a later analysis, each TCR beta chain was defined by its CDR3 amino acid sequence together with its V-gene family, and reads without a unique V-gene family were excluded. To address suspected cross-contamination and a sequencing artifact, a later analysis removed around 600 highly shared, low-generation-probability nucleotide sequences. In a later analysis, a clonal expansion index was calculated for each public chain from normalized within-repertoire ranks of inferred template counts. Generation probabilities in a later analysis came from a VDJ recombination model fitted to out-of-frame rearrangements, and those results were checked against IGoR. Hypergeometric tests were used in a later analysis to score TCR-TCR, TCR-HLA and TCR-CMV co-occurrence, with a repertoire-size bias correction applied to the TCR pairs. To estimate false discovery rates, a later analysis permuted the HLA or CMV assignments 20 times. In a later analysis, co-occurring TCRs were grouped using DBSCAN, with TCRdist sequence similarity added in when clustering inside HLA-allele-positive subsets. Co-occurrence clustering excluded repertoires with fewer than 30,000 or more than 120,000 public chains, plus five with anomalous nucleotide sharing. As stored in TCRdb, this immuneACCESS dataset retains in-frame rearrangements with V and J assigned. A fraction of the clones does not appear; measured against another copy, unresolved V genes explain less than half of the discrepancy, and the remainder lacks a known reason. For V, J and clone size, that table is used; D and trimming come from the DNA. This sample gives over 120,000 clones in total; around 9.7% of them show up just once. The ten top clones hold 1.5% to 2% of the sample.

A remark on this clone: Its antigen remains undetermined. No base quality values were provided; no much bigger clone lies one nucleotide off.

What the research found in general, with its limitations: Some IMGT-functional V segments, including TRBV6-2 and TRBV6-3, could not be distinguished by the 87-base-pair reads and were therefore excluded. A later analysis associated about 17,000 TCR beta sequences with specific HLA alleles at a false discovery rate of 0.05. Because some donors lacked HLA typing at each locus, the association tests relied only on the typed subset. In this cohort, only TCR beta chains were sequenced, and detectable features were limited by the absence of alpha or paired-chain data. Linkage disequilibrium might explain the correlated functional status among segregating V segments, but an unknown experimental factor could not be excluded. A further reported finding was that TCR beta sequences accurately predicted the HLA-A and HLA-B alleles for most subjects in the first cohort. In a later analysis, TCR association rates were found to vary across HLA loci, with the most associated TCRs seen for DRB1 alleles and the fewest for HLA-C alleles. A cluster of highly shared sequence variants was judged likely to be a technical artifact of the sequencing pipeline. CMV serostatus was the only immune exposure information available for the cohort. An earlier analysis of approximately 590 of the donors showed that most TCR beta V segments appeared in productive rearrangements either about 87% or about 30% of the time, which broadly matched IMGT annotations. Several of the top co-occurrence clusters appeared to be linked to parvovirus B19, influenza, CMV and Epstein-Barr virus, according to a later analysis. According to a later analysis, most CMV-associated TCR beta chains appeared to be HLA-restricted, and the HLA associations seemed to be driven largely by CMV exposure. In both the original and validation cohorts, the classifier was reported to diagnose cytomegalovirus status with high specificity and sensitivity. According to the authors, the approach could potentially be generalized to other disease states and immunological phenotypes. A few of the identified cytomegalovirus-associated TCR beta chains were confirmed in vitro to be specific for cytomegalovirus antigens. Most TCR sequences were observed very rarely across donors, whereas some public TCRs were present in many individuals. Roughly uniform sequencing depth across donors was assumed in presence/absence analyses, although this assumption may not hold. A later genetic analysis reported fewer N-insertions in productive TCRs among donors in an Asian-associated ancestry cluster than the approximately 700-donor mean. Compared with equally common non-associated chains, HLA-associated TCR beta chains in a later analysis were more clonally expanded and had lower generation probabilities. An association between a missense DCLRE1C variant and V-gene and J-gene trimming of TCR beta chains was found in a later genetic analysis and replicated in an independent cohort. Strong co-occurrence of HLA alleles, especially DR and DQ, made assigning TCR associations to individual alleles difficult. Because counts were too low, about 17 rarely observed V segments, including chromosome 9 orphons, were excluded from the earlier analysis of several hundred of the donors. The study gave a list of 150 to 200 TCR beta chains associated with cytomegalovirus.

In total, fewer than 750 healthy bone marrow donors made up the cohort. At the time of sampling, every cohort member was nominally healthy, though immune exposures that went unrecorded were likely present. The donor tested CMV seronegative, placing the donor among the roughly 350 seronegative members of the cohort. A peripheral blood sample was collected from each donor, and TCR beta sequencing was performed on peripheral blood mononuclear cells. Genomic DNA was extracted from the blood cell samples with the Qiagen DNeasy Blood Extraction Kit. The source is a man in his fifties in good health and CMV-seronegative. The sequenced sample was PBMCs. The receptor chain draws on TRBV7-6 and TRBJ2-7; TRBD1 could be the D gene, as 6 bases match. Here is the DNA: TGTGCCAGCAGCTCTGAAACAGGGCCCTACGAGCAGTACTTC. This is translated as CASSSETGPYEQYF.